Listed below are T cell receptor beta chains from one sample, sequenced in a study of cytomegalovirus exposure and HLA in healthy donors. Libraries were prepared by immunoSEQ multiplex PCR; TCRdb keeps only in-frame clonotypes and omits some of them. The data contain under 150,000 clones, around 84% of them singletons. The sequencing input was PBMCs. These receptors came from a man aged 45-65 years in good health and CMV-seronegative. The CDR3 runs from the conserved cysteine through the conserved F or W. A D gene is named only where the DNA matches it firmly.

CDR3	D	V	J
CASSLGSGSWTTYNEQFF	TRBD2	TRBV27	TRBJ2-1
CASSSLQERVGSEQFF	NA	TRBV2	TRBJ2-1
CASSQGDSGAGGHNEQFF	TRBD2	TRBV4-2	TRBJ2-1
CASGGLSDTEAFF	NA	TRBV5-1	TRBJ1-1
CASSAHPRQAINNEQFF	NA	TRBV9	TRBJ2-1
CAWLRTGSVNHGYTF	TRBD1	TRBV30	TRBJ1-2
CASSLGGLAGDEQFF	TRBD2	TRBV5-1	TRBJ2-1
CASRGIDEQYF	NA	TRBV2	TRBJ2-7
CATEQIYSNQPQHF	NA	TRBV7-8	TRBJ1-5
CASSLFGTGNREQYF	TRBD1	TRBV28	TRBJ2-7
CASSVDASSRAYEQYF	NA	TRBV9	TRBJ2-7
CATWEHYTGELFF	NA	TRBV6-1	TRBJ2-2
CASSPGGGREKLFF	NA	TRBV2	TRBJ1-4